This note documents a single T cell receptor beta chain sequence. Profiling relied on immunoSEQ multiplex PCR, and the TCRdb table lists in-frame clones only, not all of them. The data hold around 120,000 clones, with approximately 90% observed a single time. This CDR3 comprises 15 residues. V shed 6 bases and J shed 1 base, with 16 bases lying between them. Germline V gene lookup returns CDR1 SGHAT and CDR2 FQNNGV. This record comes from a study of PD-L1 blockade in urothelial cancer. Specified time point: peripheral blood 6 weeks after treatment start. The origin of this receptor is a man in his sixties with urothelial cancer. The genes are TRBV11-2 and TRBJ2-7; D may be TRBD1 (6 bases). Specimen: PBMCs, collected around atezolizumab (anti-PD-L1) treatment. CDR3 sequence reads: CASSKGHTGSYEQYF. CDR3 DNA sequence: TGTGCCAGCAGTAAGGGTCATACAGGGTCCTACGAGCAGTACTTC.